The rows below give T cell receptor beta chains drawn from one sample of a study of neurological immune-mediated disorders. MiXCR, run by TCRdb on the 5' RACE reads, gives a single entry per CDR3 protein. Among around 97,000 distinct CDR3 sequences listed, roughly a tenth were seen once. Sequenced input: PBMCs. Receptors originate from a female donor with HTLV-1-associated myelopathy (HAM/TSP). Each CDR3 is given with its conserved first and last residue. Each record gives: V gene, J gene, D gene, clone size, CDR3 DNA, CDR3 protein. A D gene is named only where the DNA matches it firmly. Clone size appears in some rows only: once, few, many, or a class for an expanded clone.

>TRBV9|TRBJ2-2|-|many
TGTGCCAGCAGCGGGGGTATAAACGGGGAGCTGTTTTTT
CASSGGINGELFF
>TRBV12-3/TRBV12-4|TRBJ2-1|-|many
TGTGCCAGCAGTTTCGAATCGGTCAATGAGCAGTTCTTC
CASSFESVNEQFF
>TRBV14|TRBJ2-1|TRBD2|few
TGTGCCAGCAGCCAAGTAATCAGCGGGGGGGTTTTTGAGCAGTTCTTC
CASSQVISGGVFEQFF
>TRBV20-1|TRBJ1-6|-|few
TGCAGTGCTAGGGAGGGGTACTCACCCCTCCACTTT
CSAREGYSPLHF
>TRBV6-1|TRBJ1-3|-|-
TGTGCCAGCAGTGAAAGGGATGGTGGGGTGGGAGGAAACACCATATATTTT
CASSERDGGVGGNTIYF
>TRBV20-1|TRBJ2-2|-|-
TGCAGTGGACGGGAGGGGGCCGACGGGGAGATGTTTTTT
CSGREGADGEMFF
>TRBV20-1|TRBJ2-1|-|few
TGCAGTGCTAGAGAGGGATTCTACAATGAGCAGTTCTTC
CSAREGFYNEQFF
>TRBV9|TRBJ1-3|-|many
TGTGCCAGCAGCGGGGCAGGGAGCTCTGGAAACACCATATATTTT
CASSGAGSSGNTIYF
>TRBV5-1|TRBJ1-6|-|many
TGCGCCAGCAGCTCCGGACAGAATAATTCACCCCTCCACTTT
CASSSGQNNSPLHF
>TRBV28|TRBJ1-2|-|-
TGTGCCAGCAGTTTCAGCCCCGGTGGCTACACCTTC
CASSFSPGGYTF
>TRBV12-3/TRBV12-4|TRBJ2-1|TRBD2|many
TGTGCCAGTAGAGAGAGCGGGGGCCGCTACAATGAGCAGTTCTTC
CASRESGGRYNEQFF
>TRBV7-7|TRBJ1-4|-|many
TGTGCTGTAGCAGTAGGTAGCGGGTCTAATGAAAAACTGTTTTTT
CAVAVGSGSNEKLFF
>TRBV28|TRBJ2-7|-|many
TGTGCCAGCCGGCCCCCAGGGAGCTCCTACGAGCAGTACTTC
CASRPPGSSYEQYF
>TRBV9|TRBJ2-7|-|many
TGTGCCAGCAGCGTAGTAGGACGGAGTGGGGACGAGCAGTACTTC
CASSVVGRSGDEQYF
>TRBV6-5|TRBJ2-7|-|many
TGTGCCAGCAGTTACGGGTGGTCGAGCGAGCAGTACTTC
CASSYGWSSEQYF
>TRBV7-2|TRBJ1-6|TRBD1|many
TGTGCCAGCAGCTCATTCGGACAGGGGAACTCACCCCTCCACTTT
CASSSFGQGNSPLHF
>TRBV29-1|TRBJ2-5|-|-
TGCAGCGTTGACTGGGACTTGCAAGAGACCCAGTACTTC
CSVDWDLQETQYF
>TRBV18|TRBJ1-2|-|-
TGTGCCAGCCCTGGACCAGGCTACACCTTC
CASPGPGYTF
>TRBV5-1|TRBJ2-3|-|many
TGCGCCAGCAGCGATGGCGTGTCAGATACGCAGTATTTT
CASSDGVSDTQYF
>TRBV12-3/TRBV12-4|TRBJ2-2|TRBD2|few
TGTGCCAGCAGTTTGGGGGGGTTCGCGAACACCGGGGAGCTGTTTTTT
CASSLGGFANTGELFF
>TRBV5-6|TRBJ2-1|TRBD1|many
TGTGCCAGCAGCTCATACGACAGGGATGGCAATGAGCAGTTCTTC
CASSSYDRDGNEQFF
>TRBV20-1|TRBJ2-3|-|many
TGCAGTGCCTACTACCATACGCAGTATTTT
CSAYYHTQYF
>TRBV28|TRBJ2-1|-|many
TGTGCCAGCAGTTTATGGTCCGGACGATACAATGAGCAGTTCTTC
CASSLWSGRYNEQFF
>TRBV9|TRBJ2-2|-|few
TGTGCCAGCAGCGACCACTCATTGATTTCCGGGACCCGGGTTCCCACCGGGGAGCTGTTTTTT
CASSDHSLISGTRVPTGELFF
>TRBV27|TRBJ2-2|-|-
TGTGCCAGCAGTCCGACAGGACAGCTCCCCAGGGAGCTGTTTTTT
CASSPTGQLPRELFF
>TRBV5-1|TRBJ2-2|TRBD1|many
TGCGCCAGCAGCCCGGACAGGGGCACCGGGGAGCTGTTTTTT
CASSPDRGTGELFF
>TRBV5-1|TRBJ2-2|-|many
TGCGCCAGCAGCGGGTCCGCGGGGACCGGGGAGCTGTTTTTT
CASSGSAGTGELFF
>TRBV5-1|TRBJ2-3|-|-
TGCGCCAGCAGCTGGATAGGACACCTCGGCACAGATACGCAGTATTTT
CASSWIGHLGTDTQYF
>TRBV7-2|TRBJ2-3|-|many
TGTGCCAGCAGCTTAGCGGCGGGGGCCACAGATACGCAGTATTTT
CASSLAAGATDTQYF
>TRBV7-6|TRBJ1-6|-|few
TGTGCCAGCAGCTTATCACACTATAATTCACCCCTCCACTTT
CASSLSHYNSPLHF
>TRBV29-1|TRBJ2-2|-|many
TGCAGCGTCGAGCAGCGGACCAACACCGGGGAGCTGTTTTTT
CSVEQRTNTGELFF
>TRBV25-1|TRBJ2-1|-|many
TGTGCCAGCAGTGACAGGGACAATTCCTACAATGAGCAGTTCTTC
CASSDRDNSYNEQFF
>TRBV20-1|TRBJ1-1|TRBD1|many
TGCAGTGCTAGTACTACAGGGGTCCCGTCGCACGCTGAAGCTTTCTTT
CSASTTGVPSHAEAFF
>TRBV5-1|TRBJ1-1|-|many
TGCGCCAGCAGGCGGACCGGGACACCCTCTGCTGAAGCTTTCTTT
CASRRTGTPSAEAFF
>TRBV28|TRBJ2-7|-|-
TGTGCCAGCAGTAAATGGAGGGGCAGTACCTCCTACGAGCAGTACTTC
CASSKWRGSTSYEQYF
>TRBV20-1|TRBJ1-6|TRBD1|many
TGCAGTGCTAGGCAGGGGGTTCTGTTTAATTCACCCCTCCACTTT
CSARQGVLFNSPLHF
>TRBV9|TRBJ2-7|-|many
TGTGCCAGCAGCGTATCGCCCGAGCGGTACGAGCAGTACTTC
CASSVSPERYEQYF
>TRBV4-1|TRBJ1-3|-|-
TGCGCCAGCAGCCAAGACCGCCTGTGGGGCAGGGGCTCCTTAAACACCATATATTTT
CASSQDRLWGRGSLNTIYF
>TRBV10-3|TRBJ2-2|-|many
TGTGCCACCAATCAACTAGATAACACCGGGGAGCTGTTTTTT
CATNQLDNTGELFF
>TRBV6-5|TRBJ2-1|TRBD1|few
TGTGCCAGCAGTGGGACAGGACGCTTCTACAATGAGCAGTTCTTC
CASSGTGRFYNEQFF
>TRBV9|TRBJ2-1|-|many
TGTGCCAGCAGCGTAGCACCAACATCTGAGCAGTTCTTC
CASSVAPTSEQFF
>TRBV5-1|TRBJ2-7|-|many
TGCGCCAGCAGCTTGGTCCCTACAGGGTACGAGCAGTACTTC
CASSLVPTGYEQYF
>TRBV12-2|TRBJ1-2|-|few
TGTGCAAGTCGCTTACCGATCCAGGGGGTCGGCTACACCTTC
CASRLPIQGVGYTF
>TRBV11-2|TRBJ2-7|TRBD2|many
TGTGCCAGCAGCTTAAGGGGACTAGCGGGGGCGGACGAGCAGTACTTC
CASSLRGLAGADEQYF
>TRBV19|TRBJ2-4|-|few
TGTGCCAGTAGTATAAGCAGGGATCGTAACATTCAGTACTTC
CASSISRDRNIQYF
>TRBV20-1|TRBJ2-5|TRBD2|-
TGCAGTGCTAGAGATACGGGGGGAGAGGAGACCCAGTACTTC
CSARDTGGEETQYF
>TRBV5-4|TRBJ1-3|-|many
TGTGCCAGCAGCTTGGCCGGGGGGGCATCTGGAAACACCATATATTTT
CASSLAGGASGNTIYF
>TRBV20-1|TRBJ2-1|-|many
TGCAGTGCTAGTCGAGGACAGTACAATGAGCAGTTCTTC
CSASRGQYNEQFF
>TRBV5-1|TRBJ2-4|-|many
TGCGCCAGCAGCCCGGAAGGGCAGACTATTCAGTACTTC
CASSPEGQTIQYF
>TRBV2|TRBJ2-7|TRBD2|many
TGTGCCAGCAGACGACTAGCGGGGGCCTACGAGCAGTACTTC
CASRRLAGAYEQYF
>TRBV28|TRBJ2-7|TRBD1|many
TGTGCCAGCAGTTTTCCCAGGACAGGGAACTACGAGCAGTACTTC
CASSFPRTGNYEQYF
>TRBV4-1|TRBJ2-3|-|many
TGCGCCAGCAGCCAAGAACGGCAACCCACAGATACGCAGTATTTT
CASSQERQPTDTQYF
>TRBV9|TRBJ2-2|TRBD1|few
TGTGCCAGCAGCGTAGAGGGACAGGGGACCTTCACCGGGGAGCTGTTTTTT
CASSVEGQGTFTGELFF
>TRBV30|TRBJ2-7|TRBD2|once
TGTGCCTGGAGTCCCCGACTAGCGGGGGGCCTTACCCCCTACGAGCAGTACTTC
CAWSPRLAGGLTPYEQYF
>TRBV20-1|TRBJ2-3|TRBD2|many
TGCAGTGCCCCACGCGCGGGGGGCACAGATACGCAGTATTTT
CSAPRAGGTDTQYF
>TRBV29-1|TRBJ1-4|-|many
TGCAGCGTTGAAGATATGGCAGGGGAAAGGGAAAAACTGTTTTTT
CSVEDMAGEREKLFF
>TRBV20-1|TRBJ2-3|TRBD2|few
TGCAGTGCTGGTAGCGGGGCCCCAGATACGCAGTATTTT
CSAGSGAPDTQYF
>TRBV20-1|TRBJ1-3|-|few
TGCAGTGCTAGAGCCTACGACGGCGTCTCTAACACCATATATTTT
CSARAYDGVSNTIYF
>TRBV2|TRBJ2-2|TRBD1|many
TGTGCCAGCAGTTTACAGGGGGCCGGGGAGCTGTTTTTT
CASSLQGAGELFF